This T cell receptor (beta chain) was observed in a study of cytomegalovirus exposure and HLA in healthy donors. About the research overall: There were approximately 80 million unique TCRs (from HLA-typed donors) in an early data release.

Participants comprised healthy donors of bone marrow. The study sampled nominally healthy donors, though unrecorded immune exposures were likely. Nobody wrote down the CMV serostatus of this donor. The PCR had 60 Vbeta and 13 Jbeta primers. The data were produced by immunoSEQ multiplex PCR, yet TCRdb's version contains in-frame clones alone and is incomplete. Of 200,000 or so clones in the sample, roughly 84% were seen once. The material sequenced was PBMCs. The source of this sequence is a human donor in good health.

CDR3: CASSSPYGQGKNYEQYF. CDR3 DNA sequence: TGTGCCAGCAGCTCGCCCTATGGACAGGGGAAAAACTACGAGCAGTACTTC. The chain recombines TRBV7-9 with TRBJ2-7; 9 nucleotides agree with TRBD1. CDR1 and CDR2 (germline): SEHNR, FQNEAQ (reference sequence). This CDR3 has 17 amino acids. The trim removed 4 bases at V and 3 bases at J, leaving 13 bases unmatched.